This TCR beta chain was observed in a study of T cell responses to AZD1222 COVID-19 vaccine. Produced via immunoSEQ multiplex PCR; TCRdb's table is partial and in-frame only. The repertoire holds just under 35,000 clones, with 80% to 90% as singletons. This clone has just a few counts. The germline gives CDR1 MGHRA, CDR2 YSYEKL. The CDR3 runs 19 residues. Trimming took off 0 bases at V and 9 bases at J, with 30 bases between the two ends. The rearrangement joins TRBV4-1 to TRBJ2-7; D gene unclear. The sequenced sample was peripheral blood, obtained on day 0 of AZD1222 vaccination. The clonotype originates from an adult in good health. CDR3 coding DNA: TGCGCCAGCAGCCAAGATCTCTTTGGCTTGTCAAGACCGGGTGCAGTGCAGTACTTC. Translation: CASSQDLFGLSRPGAVQYF.